The 2 T cell receptor beta chains in this list originate from one sample, sequenced in a study of T cell responses to AZD1222 COVID-19 vaccine. This table comes from immunoSEQ multiplex PCR, and its TCRdb copy is limited to in-frame clones, with some not included. The sample contains fewer than 150,000 clones, over 90% of which appear only once. The source was peripheral blood, collected on day 0 of AZD1222 vaccination. The receptor set was obtained from an adult in good health.

This clone was found a few times. This chain's CDR3 is CASGGTENSPLHF. The CDR3 DNA is TGTGCCAGCGGGGGGACGGAGAATTCACCCCTCCACTTT. This rearrangement joins TRBV6-5 to TRBJ1-6; a weak D match, TRBD1 (5 bases). Germline-derived CDR1 and CDR2 are MNHEY and SVGAGI. The CDR3 length is 13 residues. The V and J ends lost 8 bases and 7 bases respectively, with 12 bases between them.

J is TRBJ1-5 and V is TRBV19, with D perhaps TRBD1 (6 bases). Germline V CDR1 and CDR2: LNHDA, SQIVND (reference sequence). Trimming removed 5 bases from V and 11 bases from J, with 19 bases in between. This CDR3 spans 14 amino acids. The DNA of the CDR3 is TGTGCCAGTAGTCCGGGACACTCAGCCGGGACCCAGCATTTT. Encoded protein: CASSPGHSAGTQHF.